These 9 T cell receptor beta chains were all obtained from the same sample, sequenced in a study of cytomegalovirus exposure and HLA in healthy donors. The PCR contained 60 Vbeta and 13 Jbeta primers. Clones were read by immunoSEQ multiplex PCR, and TCRdb kept only the in-frame ones, dropping some. The table lists about 160,000 clones, 80% to 90% of them singletons. The source material was PBMCs. The receptors shown here come from a man aged 50-60 years in good health and CMV-seropositive.

The CDR3 sequence is CASSLSSQGGLEQYF. DNA of the CDR3: TGTGCCAGCAGTTTATCATCCCAGGGAGGGCTCGAGCAGTACTTC. V gene TRBV28 combines with J gene TRBJ2-7; 7 positions agree with TRBD2. The CDR3 contains 15 residues. The junction had 9 bases not matched to a gene; V was cut back by 1 base and J by 6 bases. The germline V gene encodes CDR1 MDHEN and CDR2 SYDVKM. Combining the CDR3 with reference TRBV28 and TRBJ2-7 gives the whole variable domain DVKVTQSSRYLVKRTGEKVFLECVQDMDHENMFWYRQDPGLGLRLIYFSYDVKMKEKGDIPEGYSVSREKKERFSLILESASTNQTSMYLCASSLSSQGGLEQYFGPGTRLTVT.

This clone was seen only once. This chain links TRBV28 with TRBJ1-2, with D perhaps TRBD1 (5 bases). The CDR3 contains 14 residues. Germline V gives CDR1 MDHEN, CDR2 SYDVKM. Trimming stripped 1 base from V and 5 bases from J, with 11 bases between. The CDR3 DNA reads as TGTGCCAGCAGTTTATTGGCAGGGAAATATGGCTACACCTTC. This codes for CASSLLAGKYGYTF.

This clone was recorded a few times. This chain joins TRBV28 and TRBJ1-4; 7 bases are a match to TRBD1. The CDR3 extends over 15 amino acids. Per germline, CDR1 MDHEN and CDR2 SYDVKM. J gave up 5 bases and V 5 bases, and 8 bases lay outside the gene matches. CDR3 loop: CASSTWTGLNEKLFF. In DNA form, the CDR3 reads TGTGCCAGCAGTACTTGGACAGGCTTAAATGAAAAACTGTTTTTT.

The chain combines TRBV28 with TRBJ2-3; 7 nucleotides agree with TRBD2. V shed 5 bases and J 10 bases; nucleotides not matched to a gene: 6. Germline V gene data show CDR1 as MDHEN and CDR2 as SYDVKM. This CDR3 spans 12 amino acids. CDR3 region: CASSLAAGSQYF. CDR3 DNA: TGTGCCAGCAGTCTAGCGGCCGGATCGCAGTATTTT.

The rearrangement uses TRBV9 and TRBJ1-1, with D hard to call. V lost 0 bases and J lost 3, with 15 bases in between. CDR1 is SGDLS, CDR2 YYNGEE, per germline. The CDR3 spans 16 residues. CDR3 DNA: TGTGCCAGCAGCGTAGAACACCCGGCGAGGCACACTGAAGCTTTCTTT. It is translated as CASSVEHPARHTEAFF.

The chain links TRBV5-4 to TRBJ1-6; TRBD1 aligns across 7 bases. V shed 2 bases and J 7 bases; nucleotides not matched to a gene: 6. The CDR3 extends over 15 amino acids. The germline V gene encodes CDR1 SGHNT and CDR2 YYREEE (reference sequence). The DNA for the CDR3 is TGTGCCAGCAGCTTAGGACAGGCCGAGAATTCACCCCTCCACTTT. Translated: CASSLGQAENSPLHF.

The chain recombines TRBV28 with TRBJ2-1, with 8 nucleotides matching TRBD1. The CDR3 is 16 amino acids. Germline CDR1 MDHEN, CDR2 SYDVKM. With 1 base clipped from V and 7 bases from J, the junction kept 9 bases outside the gene matches. This CDR3 reads CASSLYAQGVANEQFF. The CDR3 DNA reads TGTGCCAGCAGTTTATATGCACAGGGGGTCGCAAATGAGCAGTTCTTC.

The chain carries TRBV4-3 and TRBJ2-3; possible D gene TRBD1, 7 bases. With 4 bases removed from V and 0 bases from J, the gap between germline ends came to 14 bases. This CDR3 contains 16 residues. The germline gives CDR1 LGHNA, CDR2 YSLEER. In nucleotides, the CDR3 is TGCGCCAGCAGCCGCGGGGCAGGGGGTAGCACAGATACGCAGTATTTT. It translates to CASSRGAGGSTDTQYF.

The chain links TRBV4-3 to TRBJ2-7; 9 nucleotides match TRBD2. The CDR3 extends over 16 amino acids. V shed 0 bases and J 2 bases; nucleotides not matched to a gene: 5. CDR1 LGHNA and CDR2 YSLEER come from the germline V gene. The CDR3 DNA is TGCGCCAGCAGCCAAGAACTAGCGGGTCCTCCCTACGAGCAGTACTTC. Its protein product is CASSQELAGPPYEQYF.